Following are 17 T cell receptor beta chains from one sample sequenced in a study of T cells in Graves' hyperthyroidism and ophthalmopathy. RNA transcripts yielded amplified TCR beta CDR3 regions. HTBI primers were the set used in a first-round RT-PCR of the TCR CDR3. TCRdb itself ran the multiplex PCR reads through MiXCR, one entry per CDR3 protein. This table holds about 420,000 distinct CDR3 sequences, approximately 14% found once. The sequenced sample consisted of blood. These receptors were obtained from a woman aged 18-29 years with Graves' hyperthyroidism.

This clonotype was recorded at least ten times. V is TRBV3-1 and J is TRBJ2-5, with D uncertain. Per germline, CDR1 LGHDT and CDR2 YNNKEL (reference sequence). V shed 7 bases and J shed 0 bases, with 15 bases lying between them. This CDR3 has 15 amino acids. As DNA, the CDR3 is TGTGCCAGCAACCATAGGACCGCGTACCAAGAGACCCAGTACTTC. Amino acid sequence: CASNHRTAYQETQYF.

This clonotype was picked up many times. The chain combines TRBV5-4 with TRBJ2-3, with 8 bases identical to TRBD1. Trimming at V came to 0 bases and at J to 3 bases, leaving 3 bases not matched to a gene. Germline V gene sequence: CDR1 SGHNT, CDR2 YYREEE (reference sequence). This CDR3 has 15 amino acids. The CDR3 loop is CASSLADRVTDTQYF. The CDR3 DNA reads TGTGCCAGCAGCTTGGCGGACAGGGTTACAGATACGCAGTATTTT.

This clonotype was seen many times. The chain joins TRBV20-1 to TRBJ1-5, with D unclear. The CDR3 consists of 13 residues. The ends were cut back, 3 bases at V and 0 bases at J, with 6 bases in the middle. Germline lookup yields CDR1 DFQATT and CDR2 SNEGSKA (reference sequence). CDR3 nucleotides: TGCAGTGCTAGGGGTTATAGCAATCAGCCCCAGCATTTT. Translated, it gives CSARGYSNQPQHF.

As concerns this clonotype: This clone may be a read error of a much larger clone one base away. The missing conserved phenylalanine or tryptophan at the end of this CDR3 makes a read error likely. The J gene is TRBJ1-2, the V gene TRBV2; D is ambiguous. This CDR3 has 13 amino acids. The V end lost 5 bases, the J end lost 2 bases, and 9 bases lay between the germline ends. The germline V gene has CDR1 SNHLY and CDR2 FYNNEI. The CDR3: CASSPGFNYGYTL. The DNA for the CDR3 is TGTGCCAGCAGTCCCGGATTCAACTATGGCTACACCCTC.

The chain links TRBV28 to TRBJ2-7; D may correspond to TRBD1 or TRBD2 (5 bases each). The CDR3 covers 15 residues. Germline CDR1 reads MDHEN; CDR2 reads SYDVKM. V dropped 7 bases and J dropped 4 bases, with 20 bases sitting between them. The CDR3 DNA follows: TGTGCCAGCATCCCAGGGTCTAGAGGGAAATACGAGCAGTACTTC. Its protein product is CASIPGSRGKYEQYF.

The rearrangement joins TRBV10-3 to TRBJ1-3; possible D gene TRBD1, 5 bases. V was pared by 7 bases and J by 3 bases, with 13 bases between. This CDR3 has 14 residues. Germline values: CDR1 ENHRY, CDR2 SYGVKD. CDR3 region: CAITAGLGGNTIYF. CDR3 sequence (DNA): TGTGCCATCACTGCAGGGCTAGGTGGAAACACCATATATTTT.

There are a few counts of this clonotype. The rearrangement joins TRBV12-3 or TRBV12-4 to TRBJ1-2; the match to TRBD1 covers 8 bases. This CDR3 has 12 residues. Losses at the gene ends were 6 bases for V and 6 bases for J; bases not matched to a gene: 3. CDR3 sequence: CASSQGADGYTF. CDR3 DNA: TGTGCCAGCAGCCAGGGGGCGGATGGCTACACCTTC.

The V and J genes are TRBV25-1 and TRBJ2-6; 8 nucleotides match TRBD1. Germline-derived CDR1 and CDR2 are MGHDK and SYGVNS. The CDR3 consists of 17 residues. V lost 5 bases and J lost 2; bases outside the gene matches: 8. The CDR3: CASSFGQGAAGANVLTF. In DNA, the CDR3 is TGTGCCAGCAGTTTCGGGCAGGGGGCGGCTGGGGCCAACGTCCTGACTTTC.

In this sample, this clonotype turned up a few times. This chain joins TRBV5-6 and TRBJ2-7, with 11 bases that match TRBD2. Germline V gene sequence: CDR1 SGHDT, CDR2 YYEEEE. This CDR3 region has 16 residues. The V gene end was trimmed by 1 base and the J gene end by 5 bases; junction bases not matched to a gene: 8. The CDR3 region is CASSLKLAGVVDEQYF. CDR3 coding DNA: TGTGCCAGCAGCTTGAAACTAGCGGGAGTAGTGGACGAGCAGTACTTC.

CDR3 region: CAISDGTVNTEAFF. DNA for the CDR3: TGTGCCATCAGCGACGGGACGGTGAACACTGAAGCTTTCTTT. The chain combines TRBV10-3 with TRBJ1-1, with D tentatively TRBD1 (5 bases). Trimming removed 6 bases at V and 0 bases at J, with 11 bases between. In germline, CDR1 is ENHRY, CDR2 SYGVKD. The CDR3 covers 14 residues.

The chain employs TRBV12-3 or TRBV12-4 and TRBJ2-1; 10 bases map to TRBD1. V lost 6 bases, J lost 9 bases, and 11 bases stayed unmatched. The CDR3 length is 15 residues. In nucleotides, the CDR3 is TGTGCCAGCAGGGATACCGGGACAGGGGCGGGTGAGCAGTTCTTC. Its translation is CASRDTGTGAGEQFF.

This clonotype was observed at least ten times. The chain carries TRBV6-6 and TRBJ1-5, with no clear D. Germline V gene sequence: CDR1 MNHNY, CDR2 SVGAGI (reference sequence). There are 17 residues in the CDR3. Trimming took 2 bases from V and 0 from J, leaving 14 bases between them. The CDR3 DNA reads as TGTGCCAGCAGTTACGGAGACCCAGGAGCTAGCAATCAGCCCCAGCATTTT. Translating gives CASSYGDPGASNQPQHF.

Many counts were recorded for this clonotype. V usage is TRBV7-2 and J usage is TRBJ2-5; 10 bases line up with TRBD2. The length of the CDR3 is 16 residues. The germline CDR1 and CDR2 sequences are SGHTA and FQGNSA. J gave up 4 bases and V 5 bases, and 10 bases lay outside the gene matches. The CDR3 coding sequence is TGTGCCAGCAGCGCCCGAGGGCTAGCGGGAGTAGAGACCCAGTACTTC. Its protein product is CASSARGLAGVETQYF.

In this sample, this clonotype turned up many times. The V call is TRBV11-1, the J call TRBJ2-2; 7 nucleotides match TRBD2. The V and J ends lost 5 bases and 0 bases, in that order; junction bases with no gene match: 6. This CDR3 contains 16 residues. Germline V gene lookup returns CDR1 SGHAT and CDR2 FQDESV (reference sequence). CDR3 nucleotide sequence: TGTGCCAGCAGCAAGACTAGCAGCTCGAACACCGGGGAGCTGTTTTTT. Protein product: CASSKTSSSNTGELFF.

On this clonotype itself: Sequence at one end of the junction differs from germline and may be a read error. The chain links TRBV6-1 to TRBJ1-2; D perhaps matches TRBD1 (5 bases). Germline V lookup: CDR1 MNHNS, CDR2 SASEGT. The CDR3 contains 12 residues. The CDR3 is CASRRTRHGHTF. The CDR3 DNA sequence: TGTGCCAGCAGGCGGACAAGACATGGCCACACCTTC.

This clonotype was seen ten or more times. V is TRBV5-1 and J is TRBJ2-2, with TRBD1 as a possible D gene (5 bases). CDR3 length equals 16 residues. CDR1 is SGHRS, CDR2 YFSETQ, per germline. V was trimmed by 2 bases and J by 0 bases, leaving 11 bases between them. The CDR3 region is CASSFMTASNTGELFF. CDR3 bases: TGCGCCAGCAGCTTCATGACAGCTTCGAACACCGGGGAGCTGTTTTTT.

This clonotype was detected many times. The chain recombines TRBV6-1 with TRBJ2-1, with D perhaps TRBD1 (5 bases). The CDR3 runs 15 residues. Germline assignment: CDR1 MNHNS and CDR2 SASEGT. V gave up 2 bases and J gave up 6 bases, with 14 bases separating them. In nucleotides, the CDR3 is TGTGCCAGCAGTGAACAGGGTCGAGTTGGCAATGAGCAGTTCTTC. Residues: CASSEQGRVGNEQFF.